The 7 T cell receptor beta chains below come from one sample, sequenced in a study of Tregs in tolerant kidney transplant recipients (dated by TCRdb to the late 2010s). Read against the paper, the sample's time point label means: blood sample drawn before combined kidney and bone marrow transplant. The library was produced with the immunoSEQ multiplex PCR assay. TCRdb retrieved this table from immuneACCESS and kept in-frame rearrangements only. Not all clones are present; in checked studies, unresolved V genes account for under half, and no reason is known for the remainder. Counted in this sample were 98,000 or so clones; 90% of them appeared once. The leading ten clones occupy approximately 0.34% of the sample. Specimen: CD4+ T cells from blood, collected before the transplant. All receptors come from a human donor who received a combined kidney and bone marrow transplant.

The table lists this clone with a few counts. J is TRBJ1-2 and V is TRBV7-9; 7 positions match TRBD1. CDR3 length: 13 amino acids. Germline V CDR1 and CDR2: SEHNR, FQNEAQ (reference sequence). V lost 1 base and J lost 4; bases outside the gene matches: 0. The CDR3 bases are TGTGCCAGCAGCTTAGACAGGGGCTATGGCTACACCTTC. Encoded protein: CASSLDRGYGYTF.

The chain combines TRBV6-1 with TRBJ2-5; 7 bases are a match to TRBD1. The CDR3 spans 14 residues. V dropped 6 bases and J dropped 2; count of bases not matched to a gene: 6. The germline V gene has CDR1 MNHNS and CDR2 SASEGT. This CDR3 reads CASSKDRVQETQYF. The CDR3 DNA reads TGTGCCAGCAGCAAAGACAGGGTTCAAGAGACCCAGTACTTC.

This chain's CDR3 is CASRASGGPYSHNEQFF. Written as DNA, the CDR3 is TGCGCCAGCAGGGCTAGCGGGGGACCCTACTCTCACAATGAGCAGTTCTTC. The chain recombines TRBV5-1 with TRBJ2-1; 10 bases are shared with TRBD2. The CDR3 runs 17 residues. In germline, CDR1 is SGHRS, CDR2 YFSETQ. V shed 5 bases and J 5 bases; nucleotides not matched to a gene: 13.

The genes are TRBV9 and TRBJ2-2; 7 nucleotides match TRBD1. There are 16 residues in the CDR3. Looked up from germline, CDR1 is SGDLS and CDR2 is YYNGEE. The V and J ends lost 4 bases and 0 bases, in that order; junction bases with no gene match: 6. The CDR3 protein is CASSTRDRTNTGELFF. Here the CDR3 DNA reads TGTGCCAGCAGCACTCGGGACAGAACGAACACCGGGGAGCTGTTTTTT. Looking up the rest from reference TRBV9 and TRBJ2-2 gives the full variable domain: DSGVTQTPKHLITATGQRVTLRCSPRSGDLSVYWYQQSLDQGLQFLIQYYNGEERAKGNILERFSAQQFPDLHSELNLSSLELGDSALYFCASSTRDRTNTGELFFGEGSRLTVL.

The genes are TRBV25-1 and TRBJ2-2, with D tentatively TRBD2 (6 bases). This CDR3 contains 16 residues. The germline V and J ends were trimmed by 5 bases and 4 bases, with 17 bases remaining between them. Germline V lookup: CDR1 MGHDK, CDR2 SYGVNS. The CDR3: CASSPRDWGVTGELFF. The DNA for the CDR3 is TGTGCCAGCAGTCCCCGGGACTGGGGGGTCACCGGGGAGCTGTTTTTT. Complete variable domain (other parts from reference TRBV25-1 and TRBJ2-2): EADIYQTPRYLVIGTGKKITLECSQTMGHDKMYWYQQDPGMELHLIHYSYGVNSTEKGDLSSESTVSRIRTEHFPLTLESARPSHTSQYLCASSPRDWGVTGELFFGEGSRLTVL.

The chain joins TRBV23-1 to TRBJ1-2; the match to TRBD1 covers 10 bases. TRBV23-1 is reported as an ORF; its role is uncertain. CDR3 size: 17 residues. With 3 bases clipped from V and 2 bases from J, the junction kept 9 bases outside the gene matches. The CDR3 reads CASSHGTGVFPNYGYTF. CDR3 sequence (DNA): TGCGCCAGCAGTCATGGGACAGGGGTATTCCCGAACTATGGCTACACCTTC.

The chain has TRBV6-1 and TRBJ2-3, with D maybe TRBD1 (7 bases). The CDR3 has 12 residues. Germline values: CDR1 MNHNS, CDR2 SASEGT. The V end was cut by 8 bases, the J end by 4 bases, with 10 bases between. This CDR3 reads CASGGGPDTQYF. The CDR3 region has the DNA TGTGCCAGCGGAGGGGGCCCAGATACGCAGTATTTT.